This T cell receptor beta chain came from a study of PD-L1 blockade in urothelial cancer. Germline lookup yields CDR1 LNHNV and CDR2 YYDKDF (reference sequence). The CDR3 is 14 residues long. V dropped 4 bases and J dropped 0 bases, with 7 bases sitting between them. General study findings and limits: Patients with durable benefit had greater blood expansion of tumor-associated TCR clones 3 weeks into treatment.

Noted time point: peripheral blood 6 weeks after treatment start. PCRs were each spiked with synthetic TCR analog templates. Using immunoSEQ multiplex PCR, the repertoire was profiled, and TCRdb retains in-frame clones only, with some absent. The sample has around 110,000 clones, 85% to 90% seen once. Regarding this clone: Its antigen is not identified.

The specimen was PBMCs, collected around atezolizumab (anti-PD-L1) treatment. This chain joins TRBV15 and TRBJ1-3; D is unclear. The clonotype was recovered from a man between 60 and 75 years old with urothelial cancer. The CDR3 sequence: CATSTSGSGNTIYF. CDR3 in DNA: TGTGCCACCAGCACCAGTGGCTCTGGAAACACCATATATTTT.